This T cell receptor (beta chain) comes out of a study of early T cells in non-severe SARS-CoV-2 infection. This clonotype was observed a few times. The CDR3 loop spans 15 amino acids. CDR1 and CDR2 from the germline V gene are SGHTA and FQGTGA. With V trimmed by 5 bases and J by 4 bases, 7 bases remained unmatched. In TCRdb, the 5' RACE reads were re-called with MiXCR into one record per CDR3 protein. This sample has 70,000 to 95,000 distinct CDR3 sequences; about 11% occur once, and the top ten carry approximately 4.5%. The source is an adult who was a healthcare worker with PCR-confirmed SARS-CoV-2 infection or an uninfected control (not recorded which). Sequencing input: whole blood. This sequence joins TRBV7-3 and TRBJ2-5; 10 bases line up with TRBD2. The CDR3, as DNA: TGTGCCAGCAGCACCAGCGGGAGGGCCGGAGAGACCCAGTACTTC. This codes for CASSTSGRAGETQYF.